This T cell receptor (beta chain) was identified in a study of a mutant IDH1 vaccine in newly diagnosed glioma. Whole-study context: Vaccines were begun 4-6 weeks after radiotherapy alone, or with temozolomide cycles. Prior therapy was radiotherapy, temozolomide, or both; most received both. Overall study findings and caveats: In around 93% of patients, immune responses induced by the vaccine occurred. Pseudoprogression seemed unrelated to changes in top peripheral T cell clonotypes.

Concerning this clone: As yet, its antigen is unknown.

The sample's time point: week 35, safety follow-up. Every single dose of the vaccine, 300 ug of mutant IDH1 20-mer peptide, came with topical imiquimod. Trimming shortened V by 0 bases and J by 6 bases, and 17 bases separated the two germline ends. The CDR3 is 16 residues long. Germline CDR1 and CDR2: SGDLS and YYNGEE. The table came from immunoSEQ multiplex PCR; TCRdb's copy has only in-frame clones and leaves some out. The sample records roughly 60,000 clones, roughly 81% being singletons. The specimen was PBMCs, collected from a glioma patient whose treatment included an IDH1 peptide vaccine. This chain connects TRBV9 to TRBJ2-3, with D uncertain. The sequence derives from a man aged 35-49 years with glioma. This chain's CDR3 is CASSVELNRPPDTQYF. The DNA for the CDR3 is TGTGCCAGCAGCGTAGAGCTGAATAGACCTCCCGATACGCAGTATTTT.